Each of the 10 T cell receptor beta chains below was sequenced from the same sample in a study of cytomegalovirus exposure and HLA in healthy donors. Primers for the PCR totalled 60 Vbeta and 13 Jbeta. TCRdb's copy holds only in-frame clones and misses some; the assay was immunoSEQ multiplex PCR. The data contain roughly 180,000 clones, roughly 80% of them seen just once; the ten biggest clones take up 5.5% to 7.5%. Sequences were obtained from PBMCs. The source of these receptors is a man aged 25 to 45 in good health and CMV-seropositive.

This clone was observed a handful of times. The chain joins TRBV6-1 to TRBJ2-7; D possibly corresponds to TRBD2 (6 bases). The CDR3 spans 15 residues. In germline, CDR1 is MNHNS, CDR2 SASEGT. Trimming removed 0 bases from V and 2 bases from J, with 11 bases in between. The CDR3 region is CASSEAAGSTYEQYF. The CDR3 DNA is TGTGCCAGCAGTGAAGCAGCCGGGAGCACCTACGAGCAGTACTTC.

The chain carries TRBV11-3 and TRBJ2-6; no definite D call. This CDR3 spans 12 amino acids. Germline V gives CDR1 SGHNT, CDR2 YENEEA. V gave up 2 bases and J gave up 12 bases, with 8 bases separating them. The CDR3 loop is CASSLRPGVLTF. For the CDR3, the DNA is TGTGCCAGCAGCTTACGCCCAGGCGTCCTGACTTTC.

A word on this clone: The sample has other DNA sequences that encode this CDR3 too. CDR3 protein: CATSRDRGSNQPQHF. CDR3 DNA: TGTGCCACCAGCAGGGACAGGGGTAGCAATCAGCCCCAGCATTTT. The chain has TRBV15 and TRBJ1-5; 9 nucleotides match TRBD1. With V trimmed by 3 bases and J by 0 bases, 0 bases remained unmatched. CDR3 length equals 15 residues. Germline V CDR1 and CDR2: LNHNV, YYDKDF (reference sequence).

The genes are TRBV7-2 and TRBJ1-2, with 7 bases that match TRBD1. Germline V gene lookup returns CDR1 SGHTA and CDR2 FQGNSA. V was pared by 1 base and J by 2 bases, with 4 bases of the junction left unmatched. The CDR3 covers 15 residues. CDR3 protein: CASSLGTGTNYGYTF. In DNA form, the CDR3 reads TGTGCCAGCAGCTTAGGGACAGGAACGAACTATGGCTACACCTTC.

The CDR3 DNA reads TGTGCCAGCAGCTTAGACGGTACTTTGGGGGCGGGCACAGATACGCAGTATTTT. Translated, it gives CASSLDGTLGAGTDTQYF. The gene calls are TRBV11-3 and TRBJ2-3, with a tentative D call TRBD1 (6 bases). The CDR3 is made up of 18 amino acids. Germline V lookup: CDR1 SGHNT, CDR2 YENEEA. Trimming removed 0 bases from V and 1 base from J, with 17 bases in between.

V and J are TRBV5-1 and TRBJ2-3; D is possibly TRBD2 (6 bases). Trimming stripped 0 bases from V and 8 bases from J, with 16 bases between. The CDR3 is 15 amino acids. Germline assignment: CDR1 SGHRS and CDR2 YFSETQ. CDR3 DNA sequence: TGCGCCAGCAGCTTGGCTTTGCTAGCGAGGGTTACGCAGTATTTT. Its translation is CASSLALLARVTQYF.

The chain couples TRBV18 to TRBJ2-2, with TRBD2 matching 7 bases. CDR3 length: 16 residues. V gave up 2 bases and J gave up 0 bases; unmatched junction bases: 3. Germline lookup yields CDR1 KGHSH and CDR2 LQKENI. CDR3: CASSPGTTPNTGELFF. CDR3 bases: TGTGCCAGCTCACCAGGGACTACACCGAACACCGGGGAGCTGTTTTTT.

The chain carries TRBV27 and TRBJ2-6, with 9 bases fitting TRBD2. CDR1 MNHEY and CDR2 SMNVEV come from the germline V gene (reference sequence). V shed 0 bases, J shed 0 bases, and the junction held 6 bases outside the gene matches. CDR3 size: 19 residues. Here the CDR3 reads CASSLSALAGSSGANVLTF. CDR3 bases: TGTGCCAGCAGTTTATCGGCGCTAGCGGGGAGCTCTGGGGCCAACGTCCTGACTTTC.

The J gene is TRBJ1-2, the V gene TRBV5-1, with 9 bases that match TRBD1. In germline, CDR1 is SGHRS, CDR2 YFSETQ. The CDR3 loop spans 14 amino acids. V was pared by 2 bases and J by 2 bases, with 1 base of the junction left unmatched. As DNA, the CDR3 is TGCGCCAGCAGCTTCGACAGGGGGAACTATGGCTACACCTTC. Encoded protein: CASSFDRGNYGYTF.

V is TRBV6-1 and J is TRBJ2-6, with 8 bases identical to TRBD1. The CDR3 consists of 16 residues. CDR1 MNHNS and CDR2 SASEGT come from the germline V gene. J lost 2 bases, V lost 2 bases, and 2 bases had no gene match. The CDR3 bases are TGTGCCAGCAGTGAAAGACAGGGGACTGGGGCCAACGTCCTGACTTTC. Encoded protein: CASSERQGTGANVLTF.